This entry features one T cell receptor (beta chain) sequence. This specimen comes from a study of blood T cell repertoires in COVID-19. Sequencing used immunoSEQ multiplex PCR; TCRdb keeps in-frame clones, though not all of them. Of approximately 56,000 clones listed, roughly nine tenths are singletons. Germline CDR1 SGHRS, CDR2 YFSETQ. V lost 2 bases to trimming and J lost 5 bases, with 10 bases between them. The length of the CDR3 is 13 residues. The sequence was collected from a woman in her sixties or seventies with COVID-19, enrolled during active disease. The rearrangement uses TRBV5-1 and TRBJ2-5, with D perhaps TRBD1 (6 bases). Sequencing used peripheral blood. DNA of the CDR3: TGCGCCAGCAGCTTCACAGGGATGGAGACCCAGTACTTC. Protein: CASSFTGMETQYF.